This TCR beta chain is drawn from a study of Graves' ophthalmopathy and Graves' hyperthyroidism. Overall study results and limits: The model flagged ophthalmopathy progression at approximately 70% sensitivity and around 72% specificity.

This clonotype was recorded many times. No antigen is known for it. Losses at the gene ends were 5 bases for V and 0 bases for J; bases not matched to a gene: 13. The germline gives CDR1 SGHTA, CDR2 FQGNSA. CDR3 length: 17 residues. The authors amplified TCR beta CDR3 regions from RNA transcripts. Amplification began with first-round RT-PCR using HTBI primers, then second-round multiplex PCR was performed. From the multiplex PCR reads, TCRdb called clonotypes with MiXCR, one entry per CDR3 protein. The profile shows about 210,000 distinct CDR3 sequences, 25% to 30% of them singletons. V gene TRBV7-2 combines with J gene TRBJ2-7; 7 bases agree with TRBD2. This sequence was found in a man in his fifties with Graves' ophthalmopathy. Sequencing was performed on peripheral blood. CDR3 bases: TGTGCCAGCAGCCCGCCAGTCGCGGGAGATTTCTCCTACGAGCAGTACTTC. Protein sequence: CASSPPVAGDFSYEQYF.